This TCR beta chain appears in the sequencing data of a study of post-analysis software for immune sequencing data. The wider study: Several disease courses (relapsing-remitting, secondary progressive and progressive-relapsing) of multiple sclerosis were included. Study-level results: Under F measure analysis, samples from one preparation batch co-clustered strongly. Controls significantly exceeded multiple sclerosis patients in normalized Chao1 diversity. When patients were compared with controls, a handful of TRBV segments were more frequent, TRBV5-6, TRBV5-1 and TRBV20-1 among them.

The V gene lost 2 bases and the J gene lost 2 bases, with 9 bases spanning the gap. CDR1 SQVTM and CDR2 ANQGSEA come from the germline V gene. The CDR3 has 13 amino acids. Presence of unique molecular identifiers characterized the TCR beta cDNA libraries. TCRdb ran MiXCR on the PCR reads and lists one entry per CDR3 protein. Of around 700,000 distinct CDR3 sequences listed, 55% to 70% were seen once; the top ten hold about 11%. This clonotype showed up just a few times. Its target is not known. V gene TRBV29-1 combines with J gene TRBJ2-5; D remains unclear. This receptor was identified in a girl aged 2-10 years with multiple sclerosis. Sequenced material: blood. The CDR3 sequence: CSVETPVQETQYF. The CDR3 DNA is TGCAGCGTTGAAACGCCAGTTCAAGAGACCCAGTACTTC.